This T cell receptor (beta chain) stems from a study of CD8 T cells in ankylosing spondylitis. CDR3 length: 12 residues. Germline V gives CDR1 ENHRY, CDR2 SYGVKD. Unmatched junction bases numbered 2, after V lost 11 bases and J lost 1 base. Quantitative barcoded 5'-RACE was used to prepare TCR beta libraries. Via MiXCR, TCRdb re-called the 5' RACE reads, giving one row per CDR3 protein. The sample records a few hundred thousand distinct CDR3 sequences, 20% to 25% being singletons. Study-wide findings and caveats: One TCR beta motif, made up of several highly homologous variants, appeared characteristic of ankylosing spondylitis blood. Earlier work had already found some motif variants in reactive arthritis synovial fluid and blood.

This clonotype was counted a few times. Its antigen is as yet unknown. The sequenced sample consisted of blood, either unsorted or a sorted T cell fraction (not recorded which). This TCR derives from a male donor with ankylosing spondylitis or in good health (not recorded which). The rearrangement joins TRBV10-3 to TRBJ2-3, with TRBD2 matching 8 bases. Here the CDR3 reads CAAGGGTDTQYF. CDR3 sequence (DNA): TGTGCCGCCGGGGGGGGCACAGATACGCAGTATTTT.